This T cell receptor (beta chain) was captured in a study of blood T cell repertoires in COVID-19. Using immunoSEQ multiplex PCR, the repertoire was profiled, and TCRdb retains in-frame clones only, with some absent. The sample comprises about 330,000 clones, approximately 90% of which are singletons, and approximately 5.4% rests with the top ten. The V gene's germline CDR1 is MDHEN and CDR2 SYDVKM. With 8 bases removed from V and 10 bases from J, the gap between germline ends came to 15 bases. CDR3 length: 12 amino acids. Across about two dozen US areas, participants ranged in age from about 18 to 90 years.

The TCR sequence derives from a woman aged 25 to 39 who had recovered from COVID-19. Sequences were obtained from PBMCs or T cells enriched from blood (not recorded which). This rearrangement joins TRBV28 to TRBJ2-1, with TRBD1 as a possible D gene (6 bases). The CDR3 loop is CASGIWGREQFF. For the CDR3, the DNA is TGTGCCAGCGGGATTTGGGGGCGCGAGCAGTTCTTC.